This T cell receptor (beta chain) derives from a study of patients and donors after allogeneic stem cell transplantation. TCRdb reanalysed the RT-PCR reads using MiXCR and keeps one entry per CDR3 protein. The sample yields over 400,000 distinct CDR3 sequences, 16% seen once. This receptor was taken from a human donor who was either an allogeneic HSCT recipient or a stem cell or donor lymphocyte infusion donor (not recorded which). It is not recorded whose cells these are; they may come from a transplant donor. What was sequenced was blood, either unsorted or a sorted T cell fraction (not recorded which).

The CDR3 sequence is CASSWRGTNYGYTF. In nucleotides, the CDR3 is TGTGCCAGCAGTTGGAGGGGGACTAACTATGGCTACACCTTC. The chain has TRBV6-5 and TRBJ1-2; D possibly corresponds to TRBD1 (6 bases). Germline CDR1 is MNHEY and CDR2 is SVGAGI. The CDR3 extends over 14 amino acids. Trimming removed 4 bases at V and 0 bases at J, with 9 bases between.